Listed here are 32 T cell receptor beta chains from one sample, sequenced in a study of T cells in Graves' hyperthyroidism and ophthalmopathy. Researchers amplified the TCR beta CDR3 regions from RNA transcripts. HTBI primers were used for first-round RT-PCR of the TCR CDR3. A single record per CDR3 protein comes from TCRdb applying MiXCR to the multiplex PCR reads. Of 350,000 to 400,000 distinct CDR3 sequences listed, roughly 18% are singletons. Sequences were obtained from blood. The receptor source for this set is a man between 18 and 35 years old with Graves' ophthalmopathy.

This clonotype was seen many times. The chain links TRBV6-1 to TRBJ2-5, with TRBD1 matching over 7 bases. Germline V gene lookup returns CDR1 MNHNS and CDR2 SASEGT. Trimming at V came to 8 bases and at J to 2 bases, leaving 8 bases not matched to a gene. The CDR3 contains 14 residues. This CDR3 reads CASQTGSGQETQYF. DNA for the CDR3: TGTGCCAGCCAGACAGGGTCGGGTCAAGAGACCCAGTACTTC.

This clonotype was recorded at least ten times. The V and J genes are TRBV11-2 and TRBJ2-1, with 10 bases matching TRBD2. The ends lost 2 bases at V and 0 bases at J; junction bases unmatched: 7. The CDR3 has 18 amino acids. The V gene's germline CDR1 is SGHAT and CDR2 FQNNGV. The CDR3 coding sequence is TGTGCCAGCAGCTTAAAGCGGGGGGGCTTGAGCTCCTACAATGAGCAGTTCTTC. Translating it yields CASSLKRGGLSSYNEQFF.

The genes are TRBV2 and TRBJ2-1; TRBD1 aligns across 7 bases. Trimming took 1 base from V and 8 from J; bases not matched to a gene: 5. CDR1 is SNHLY and CDR2 is FYNNEI in the germline V gene. The CDR3 is 14 residues long. Written as DNA, the CDR3 is TGTGCCAGCAGTGAAGGTCAGGGGGTCGATGAGCAGTTCTTC. As protein: CASSEGQGVDEQFF.

This clonotype was seen a few times. V is TRBV10-3 and J is TRBJ1-3; D is ambiguous. Germline V gene sequence: CDR1 ENHRY, CDR2 SYGVKD. The V end lost 6 bases, the J end lost 0 bases, and 18 bases lay between the germline ends. The CDR3 runs 17 residues. The CDR3 DNA follows: TGTGCCATCAGATCGGTGTCGGAATCTAGCTCTGGAAACACCATATATTTT. Encoded protein: CAIRSVSESSSGNTIYF.

This chain links TRBV7-8 with TRBJ1-1; TRBD1 might be the D (5 bases). Trimming removed 3 bases from V and 11 bases from J, with 16 bases in between. There are 13 residues in the CDR3. Germline lookup yields CDR1 SGHVS and CDR2 FQNEAQ. This CDR3 is CASSFGQAPGAFF. The DNA for the CDR3 is TGTGCCAGCAGCTTTGGCCAGGCCCCAGGGGCTTTCTTT.

The rearrangement uses TRBV11-2 and TRBJ1-2, with D maybe TRBD1 (5 bases). The CDR3 has 13 amino acids. The V gene lost 4 bases and the J gene lost 7 bases, with 13 bases spanning the gap. The germline CDR1 and CDR2 sequences are SGHAT and FQNNGV. CDR3 sequence reads: CASSWDWVSGYTF. The CDR3 DNA sequence: TGTGCCAGCAGCTGGGACTGGGTTAGTGGCTACACCTTC.

The sample holds a few counts of this clonotype. The rearrangement joins TRBV4-1 to TRBJ2-3; 11 bases are a match to TRBD2. CDR1 is MGHRA, CDR2 YSYEKL, per germline. The CDR3 is 19 amino acids. After removal of 0 bases from V and 0 bases from J, the junction contained 8 bases not matched to a gene. The CDR3 loop is CASSQEGTSGFSSTDTQYF. In DNA, the CDR3 is TGCGCCAGCAGCCAAGAAGGGACTAGCGGTTTTTCTAGCACAGATACGCAGTATTTT.

This clonotype has ten or more counts. The chain's CDR3 is CASSLTGLAGGPVGGETQYF. Here the CDR3 DNA reads TGTGCCAGCAGCTTAACAGGACTAGCGGGGGGGCCAGTGGGAGGCGAGACCCAGTACTTC. V and J are TRBV7-3 and TRBJ2-5; 15 nucleotides align to TRBD2. The CDR3 totals 20 residues. Germline V CDR1 and CDR2: SGHTA, FQGTGA. J was trimmed by 5 bases and V by 0 bases; bases with no gene match: 13.

This clonotype was found many times. The chain links TRBV7-8 to TRBJ1-2; D unresolved. The CDR3 totals 17 residues. Germline assignment: CDR1 SGHVS and CDR2 FQNEAQ. V lost 5 bases and J lost 8, with 27 bases in between. In DNA, the CDR3 is TGTGCCAGCAGCAGGAACCCCGGGCCCCAAGATCAGTCGGGCTACACCTTC. Encoded protein: CASSRNPGPQDQSGYTF.

This clonotype came up many times. The genes are TRBV7-9 and TRBJ1-2, with TRBD1 matching 8 bases. The CDR3 loop spans 14 amino acids. With 5 bases clipped from V and 8 bases from J, the junction kept 10 bases outside the gene matches. The germline V gene encodes CDR1 SEHNR and CDR2 FQNEAQ (reference sequence). The chain's CDR3 is CASSGGQGLSGYTF. The DNA for the CDR3 is TGTGCCAGCAGCGGCGGACAGGGCCTAAGCGGCTACACCTTC.

Many counts were recorded for this clonotype. The chain uses TRBV11-2 and TRBJ2-5; 10 bases line up with TRBD2. CDR3 length: 15 amino acids. The germline CDR1 and CDR2 sequences are SGHAT and FQNNGV. V was clipped by 1 base and J by 5 bases; unmatched bases: 4. CDR3 sequence: CASSLVSGGEETQYF. Here the CDR3 DNA reads TGTGCCAGCAGCTTAGTGAGCGGGGGGGAGGAGACCCAGTACTTC.

Details on this clonotype: This may arise from a read error, as a much more abundant clone is one base away. The rearrangement uses TRBV6-4 and TRBJ2-2; perhaps TRBD1 as D (7 bases). V lost 2 bases to trimming and J lost 4 bases, with 8 bases between them. CDR3 size: 14 residues. Germline loops: CDR1 MRHNA, CDR2 SNTAGT. CDR3 DNA sequence: TGTGCCAGCAGTGACCAGGGGGGCACCGGGGAGCTGTTTTTT. Amino acids: CASSDQGGTGELFF.

In this sample, this clonotype turned up many times. The chain combines TRBV12-5 with TRBJ1-1; D may be TRBD1 (6 bases). Germline CDR1 is LGHNT and CDR2 is FRNRAP. Trimming left V 2 bases short and J 8 bases short, with 9 bases between. The CDR3 sequence is 12 residues long. DNA of the CDR3: TGTGCTAGTGGTTTGACGGGGGGCGAAGCTTTCTTT. This encodes CASGLTGGEAFF. The variable domain in full, completed from reference TRBV12-5 and TRBJ1-1, reads DARVTQTPRHKVTEMGQEVTMRCQPILGHNTVFWYRQTMMQGLELLAYFRNRAPLDDSGMPKDRFSAEMPDATLATLKIQPSEPRDSAVYFCASGLTGGEAFFGQGTRLTVV.

The genes are TRBV5-1 and TRBJ2-1; the match to TRBD2 covers 12 bases. The length of the CDR3 is 14 residues. CDR1 is SGHRS and CDR2 is YFSETQ in the germline V gene. Trimming cost V 2 bases and J 11 bases; bases outside gene matches: 5. The chain's CDR3 is CASSFRLAGAKQFF. The DNA of the CDR3 is TGCGCCAGCAGCTTTAGACTAGCGGGGGCCAAGCAGTTCTTC.

This clonotype occurred many times. The rearrangement joins TRBV6-1 to TRBJ2-5; possible D gene TRBD2, 6 bases. The CDR3 is 15 residues long. The ends were cut back, 5 bases at V and 2 bases at J, with 15 bases in the middle. From germline, CDR1 is MNHNS and CDR2 SASEGT. CDR3 bases: TGTGCCAGCAGTTCCGGAGTGGGGGGTCAAGAGACCCAGTACTTC. Its translation: CASSSGVGGQETQYF.

In this sample, this clonotype turned up a few times. V is TRBV2 and J is TRBJ2-3; the match to TRBD2 covers 11 bases. This CDR3 region has 14 residues. Germline CDR1 reads SNHLY; CDR2 reads FYNNEI. The V segment lost 7 bases and the J segment 7 bases; nucleotides outside the gene matches: 7. CDR3 DNA: TGTGCCAGCAAAATAGCGGGGGGGCGGTATACGCAGTATTTT. Translating gives CASKIAGGRYTQYF.

This clonotype was found many times. The CDR3 loop reads CASSLRGASGEETQYF. CDR3 coding DNA: TGTGCCAGCAGTTTACGGGGGGCTAGCGGGGAAGAGACCCAGTACTTC. The chain recombines TRBV28 with TRBJ2-5, with TRBD2 matching 9 bases. Unmatched junction bases numbered 7, after V lost 2 bases and J lost 3 bases. CDR3 length equals 16 residues. CDR1 MDHEN and CDR2 SYDVKM come from the germline V gene.

The sample holds many counts of this clonotype. The gene calls are TRBV14 and TRBJ2-5; 13 bases map to TRBD2. Germline V gene lookup returns CDR1 SGHDN and CDR2 FVKESK. V gave up 3 bases and J gave up 3 bases; unmatched junction bases: 10. The CDR3 length is 18 residues. CDR3: CASSQRWTSGGRKETQYF. Written as DNA, the CDR3 is TGTGCCAGCAGCCAGCGATGGACTAGCGGGGGCCGGAAAGAGACCCAGTACTTC.

This rearrangement joins TRBV5-1 to TRBJ2-3; D ambiguous. V gave up 0 bases and J gave up 2 bases, with 13 bases separating them. The germline V gene has CDR1 SGHRS and CDR2 YFSETQ. This CDR3 has 16 residues. The CDR3 region is CASSLGSWANTDTQYF. The CDR3 nucleotides read TGCGCCAGCAGCTTGGGCTCGTGGGCCAACACAGATACGCAGTATTTT.

On this clonotype: This sequence may be a read error, since a much larger clone differs from it by one base. The V and J genes are TRBV20-1 and TRBJ2-7, with D possibly TRBD1 on 5 matching bases. The CDR3 consists of 13 residues. The germline CDR1 and CDR2 sequences are DFQATT and SNEGSKA (reference sequence). DNA for the CDR3: TGCAGTGCTAGCCGAAGTAGGGGATACGATCAGTACTTC. Translation: CSASRSRGYDQYF.

About this clonotype: A much larger clone lies a single base off, so this may be a read error. The genes are TRBV9 and TRBJ1-2; a weak D match, TRBD1 (5 bases). The CDR3 is 14 residues long. Germline loops: CDR1 SGDLS, CDR2 YYNGEE. This chain's CDR3 is CASSPAGDNYDYTF. The CDR3 region has the DNA TGTGCCAGCTCACCCGCGGGGGATAACTATGACTACACCTTC.

This clonotype has at least ten counts. V usage is TRBV5-5 and J usage is TRBJ1-2; D remains unclear. V was shortened by 0 bases and J by 1 base, with 16 bases between the two germline ends. This CDR3 spans 17 amino acids. Germline values: CDR1 SGHKS, CDR2 YYEKEE (reference sequence). CDR3 sequence (DNA): TGTGCCAGCAGCTTGGTCGGGCAGCCGACTTATAACTATGGCTACACCTTC. Its translation is CASSLVGQPTYNYGYTF.

This clonotype was counted many times. The chain joins TRBV3-1 to TRBJ2-5, with D maybe TRBD1 (5 bases). Trimming shortened V by 1 base and J by 5 bases, and 11 bases separated the two germline ends. The CDR3 is 14 residues long. Germline V gene data show CDR1 as LGHDT and CDR2 as YNNKEL (reference sequence). The CDR3 loop is CASSQARVDETQYF. DNA for the CDR3: TGTGCCAGCAGCCAAGCCAGGGTGGATGAGACCCAGTACTTC.

This clonotype came up many times. The V call is TRBV5-1, the J call TRBJ2-1; maybe TRBD1 (5 bases). V shed 1 base and J shed 7 bases, with 12 bases lying between them. This CDR3 contains 14 residues. Germline V lookup: CDR1 SGHRS, CDR2 YFSETQ. CDR3 nucleotides: TGCGCCAGCAGCTTGAGCCAGGGTCGGAATGAGCAGTTCTTC. Protein product: CASSLSQGRNEQFF.

This clonotype was recorded a few times. The CDR3 DNA reads as TGTGCCAGTAGTTACGACAGGCTAAATCAGCCCCAGCATTTT. As protein: CASSYDRLNQPQHF. The rearrangement links TRBV19 to TRBJ1-5; a possible D gene is TRBD1 (6 bases). V lost 5 bases to trimming and J lost 4 bases, with 12 bases between them. Looked up from germline, CDR1 is LNHDA and CDR2 is SQIVND (reference sequence). The CDR3 extends over 14 amino acids.

A word on this clonotype: The junction departs from germline at one end; a sequencing error may be responsible. The chain couples TRBV11-2 to TRBJ1-2; 10 bases are a match to TRBD1. The CDR3 has 15 amino acids. The germline V gene encodes CDR1 SGHAT and CDR2 FQNNGV. This CDR3 is CASSQETGGDYGYTF. The DNA of the CDR3 is TGCGCCAGCAGCCAAGAGACAGGGGGCGACTATGGCTACACCTTC.

This clonotype was observed at least ten times. The chain joins TRBV2 to TRBJ1-1, with a tentative D call TRBD1 (5 bases). CDR1 and CDR2 from the germline V gene are SNHLY and FYNNEI. This CDR3 contains 14 residues. V gave up 6 bases and J gave up 0 bases, with 11 bases separating them. CDR3 protein: CASRPRVLNTEAFF. The CDR3 region has the DNA TGTGCCAGCAGGCCCAGGGTCCTGAACACTGAAGCTTTCTTT.

This clonotype was observed at least ten times. The V call is TRBV13, the J call TRBJ2-3; 8 bases map to TRBD2. CDR1 and CDR2 from the germline V gene are PRHDT and FYEKMQ (reference sequence). V shed 4 bases, J shed 4 bases, and the junction held 10 bases outside the gene matches. The CDR3 contains 16 residues. The CDR3 loop reads CASSSNSGGGPDTQYF. CDR3 bases: TGTGCCAGCAGCTCCAACTCCGGGGGGGGACCAGATACGCAGTATTTT.

In its sample, this clonotype was seen a few times. The V call is TRBV6-1, the J call TRBJ1-4; 9 bases agree with TRBD1. Per germline, CDR1 MNHNS and CDR2 SASEGT. V dropped 5 bases and J dropped 8; count of bases not matched to a gene: 6. The CDR3 consists of 14 residues. The CDR3 reads CASSWGQGKEKLFF. DNA for the CDR3: TGTGCCAGCAGTTGGGGACAGGGAAAAGAAAAACTGTTTTTT.

The chain couples TRBV20-1 to TRBJ2-2, with D possibly being TRBD2 (6 bases). The V gene's germline CDR1 is DFQATT and CDR2 SNEGSKA (reference sequence). V lost 4 bases, J lost 5 bases, and 8 bases lay in between. There are 12 residues in the CDR3. In nucleotides, the CDR3 is TGCAGTGCTACCCGGGGGACCGGGGAGCTGTTTTTT. It codes for CSATRGTGELFF.

J is TRBJ2-6 and V is TRBV10-3, with 7 bases matching TRBD2. The CDR3 has 15 amino acids. Germline CDR1 reads ENHRY; CDR2 reads SYGVKD. V lost 7 bases, J lost 0 bases, and 3 bases stayed unmatched. The CDR3 sequence: CAITPGGSGANVLTF. Here the CDR3 DNA reads TGTGCCATCACCCCGGGGGGCTCTGGGGCCAACGTCCTGACTTTC.

The V gene is TRBV12-3 or TRBV12-4, the J gene TRBJ1-4; no clear D gene. This CDR3 is 13 amino acids long. The V and J ends lost 10 bases and 8 bases respectively, with 17 bases between them. This CDR3 is CATFVAIGEKLFF. The CDR3, as DNA: TGTGCCACTTTCGTCGCTATCGGGGAAAAACTGTTTTTT.